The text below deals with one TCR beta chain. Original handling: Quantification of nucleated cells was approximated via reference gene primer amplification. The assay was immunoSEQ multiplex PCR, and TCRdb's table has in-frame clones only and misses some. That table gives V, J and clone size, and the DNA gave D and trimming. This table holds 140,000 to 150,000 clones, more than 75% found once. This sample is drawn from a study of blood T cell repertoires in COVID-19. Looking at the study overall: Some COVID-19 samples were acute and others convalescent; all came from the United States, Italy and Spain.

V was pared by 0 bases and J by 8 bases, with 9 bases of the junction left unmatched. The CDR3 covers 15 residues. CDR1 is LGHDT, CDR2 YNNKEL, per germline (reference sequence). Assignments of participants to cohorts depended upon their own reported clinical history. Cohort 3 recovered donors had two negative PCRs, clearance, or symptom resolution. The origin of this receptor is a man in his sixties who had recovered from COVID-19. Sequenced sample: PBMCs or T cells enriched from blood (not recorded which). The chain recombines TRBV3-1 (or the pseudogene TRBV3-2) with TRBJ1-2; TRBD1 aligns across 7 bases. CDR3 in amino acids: CASSQDLGQGQGYTF. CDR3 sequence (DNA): TGTGCCAGCAGCCAAGATCTGGGGCAGGGACAGGGCTACACCTTC.